These 24 T cell receptor beta chains share one sample of origin, sequenced in a study of blood T cell repertoires in COVID-19 (dated by TCRdb to 2018 to 2021). Libraries came from the immunoSEQ multiplex PCR assay. What TCRdb holds here is the immuneACCESS table cut down to in-frame rearrangements. Part of the clones is not present; checked against another copy, under half of the missing clones reflect an unresolved V gene, and the others are unexplained. This sample gives around 260,000 clones in total; about 90% of them show up just once. The ten largest clones add up to 1.5% of the sample. The specimen was peripheral blood. These receptors were obtained from a woman between 40 and 50 years old who had recovered from COVID-19.

The chain has TRBV5-1 and TRBJ1-6; 8 positions match TRBD1. Germline assignment: CDR1 SGHRS and CDR2 YFSETQ. With V trimmed by 3 bases and J by 10 bases, 6 bases remained unmatched. The CDR3 contains 14 residues. The CDR3 DNA reads TGCGCCAGCAGCTCAGGACAGGGTGAATCACCCCTCCACTTT. Amino acids: CASSSGQGESPLHF.

The chain combines TRBV27 with TRBJ2-2; 7 bases are a match to TRBD1. The germline CDR1 and CDR2 sequences are MNHEY and SMNVEV (reference sequence). CDR3 length: 16 amino acids. V trimming: 5 bases; J trimming: 0 bases; junction bases outside the gene matches: 6. CDR3: CASSKDRDANTGELFF. The CDR3 DNA follows: TGTGCCAGCAGTAAAGACAGGGATGCGAACACCGGGGAGCTGTTTTTT.

The gene calls are TRBV5-5 and TRBJ1-1; the match to TRBD1 covers 7 bases. Germline-derived CDR1 and CDR2 are SGHKS and YYEKEE (reference sequence). The V gene end was trimmed by 4 bases and the J gene end by 3 bases; junction bases not matched to a gene: 12. This CDR3 is 16 amino acids long. CDR3 nucleotides: TGTGCCAGCAGCCCCGCCAGGGGGGTTGTGCACACTGAAGCTTTCTTT. This gives the protein CASSPARGVVHTEAFF.

The genes are TRBV5-5 and TRBJ1-2, with 9 bases identical to TRBD1. Per germline, CDR1 SGHKS and CDR2 YYEKEE (reference sequence). The CDR3 contains 14 residues. V lost 3 bases and J lost 5; bases outside the gene matches: 5. The CDR3 DNA sequence: TGTGCCAGCAGCTCACCGGGACAGGGATATGGCTACACCTTC. This translates into CASSSPGQGYGYTF.

This clone has a handful of counts. The V and J genes are TRBV29-1 and TRBJ2-1; a weak D match, TRBD2 (6 bases). There are 11 residues in the CDR3. CDR1 is SQVTM and CDR2 is ANQGSEA in the germline V gene. V lost 5 bases and J 7 bases, leaving 9 bases between the germline ends. The CDR3 region is CSVPRGNEQFF. DNA of the CDR3: TGCAGCGTTCCCCGGGGGAATGAGCAGTTCTTC.

The chain carries TRBV9 and TRBJ2-3, with 7 positions matching TRBD1. Germline trimming cut 5 bases from V and 0 bases from J; bases unmatched to any gene: 6. The V gene's germline CDR1 is SGDLS and CDR2 YYNGEE. The CDR3 length is 15 residues. The CDR3 is CASSTQGRSTDTQYF. The CDR3 DNA is TGTGCCAGCAGTACACAGGGGCGTAGCACAGATACGCAGTATTTT.

The chain has TRBV6-5 and TRBJ1-4, with a possible D match to TRBD1 (5 bases). The CDR3 has 13 amino acids. Germline CDR1 is MNHEY and CDR2 is SVGAGI. The ends were cut back, 7 bases at V and 4 bases at J, with 10 bases in the middle. This chain's CDR3 is CASMRGNNEKLFF. The CDR3 DNA reads as TGTGCCAGCATGCGGGGGAATAATGAAAAACTGTTTTTT.

J is TRBJ1-1 and V is TRBV6-2 or TRBV6-3; no definite D call. V shed 3 bases and J shed 6 bases, with 11 bases lying between them. From germline, CDR1 is MNHEY and CDR2 SVGEGT. The CDR3 is made up of 13 amino acids. CDR3 sequence reads: CASSYLGVAEAFF. CDR3 nucleotide sequence: TGTGCCAGCAGTTATCTCGGGGTGGCTGAAGCTTTCTTT.

The J gene is TRBJ1-1, the V gene TRBV5-6; TRBD1 matches 7 bases. CDR1 and CDR2 from the germline V gene are SGHDT and YYEEEE. Trimming removed 0 bases from V and 1 base from J; junction bases left unmatched: 3. The length of the CDR3 is 15 residues. CDR3 bases: TGTGCCAGCAGCTTGGGGGGACAGTCGAACACTGAAGCTTTCTTT. Its protein product is CASSLGGQSNTEAFF.

The rearrangement joins TRBV27 to TRBJ1-2; no clear D gene. Trimming removed 0 bases at V and 6 bases at J, with 8 bases between. The CDR3 loop spans 13 amino acids. Germline V gene sequence: CDR1 MNHEY, CDR2 SMNVEV (reference sequence). CDR3 nucleotides: TGTGCCAGCAGTTTATCTCCCCACAATGGCTACACCTTC. Translation: CASSLSPHNGYTF.

The CDR3 sequence: CASSHRGFSGYTF. DNA for the CDR3: TGTGCCAGCAGCCACCGAGGGTTCTCTGGCTACACCTTC. The chain couples TRBV6-5 to TRBJ1-2; D gene uncertain. V lost 6 bases to trimming and J lost 7 bases, with 15 bases between them. Germline V lookup: CDR1 MNHEY, CDR2 SVGAGI. This CDR3 spans 13 amino acids.

This CDR3 is CAISVGGRDQETQYF. The CDR3 DNA reads as TGTGCCATCAGTGTCGGTGGCAGGGACCAAGAGACCCAGTACTTC. The chain uses TRBV10-3 and TRBJ2-5, with D possibly TRBD1 on 5 matching bases. Germline V lookup: CDR1 ENHRY, CDR2 SYGVKD. Trimming pared 4 bases from V and 0 bases from J, leaving 12 bases between. CDR3 length: 15 amino acids.

The chain is built from TRBV3-1 (or the pseudogene TRBV3-2) and TRBJ1-5; D ambiguous. CDR3 size: 13 residues. V was trimmed by 1 base and J by 4 bases, leaving 5 bases between them. Per germline, CDR1 LGHDT and CDR2 YNNKEL (reference sequence). The CDR3 region has the DNA TGTGCCAGCAGCCAAGTCTTAAATCAGCCCCAGCATTTT. It yields the protein CASSQVLNQPQHF.

J is TRBJ2-7 and V is TRBV7-2; TRBD1 matches at 7 bases. After removal of 4 bases from V and 6 bases from J, the junction contained 6 bases not matched to a gene. The CDR3 spans 13 residues. Germline-derived CDR1 and CDR2 are SGHTA and FQGNSA. The CDR3 loop reads CASSSANRGEQYF. The CDR3 nucleotides read TGTGCCAGCAGCTCGGCCAACAGGGGCGAGCAGTACTTC. Filled out from reference TRBV7-2 and TRBJ2-7, the complete variable domain reads GAGVSQSPSNKVTEKGKDVELRCDPISGHTALYWYRQSLGQGLEFLIYFQGNSAPDKSGLPSDRFSAERTGGSVSTLTIQRTQQEDSAVYLCASSSANRGEQYFGPGTRLTVT.

The chain employs TRBV5-1 and TRBJ1-6; tentatively, D is TRBD1 (5 bases). Germline CDR1 is SGHRS and CDR2 is YFSETQ. The CDR3 sequence is 14 residues long. Trimming removed 4 bases from V and 7 bases from J, with 12 bases in between. CDR3: CASSGGGSNSPLHF. CDR3 sequence (DNA): TGCGCCAGCAGCGGTGGGGGGTCAAATTCACCCCTCCACTTT.

This chain joins TRBV7-9 and TRBJ1-2, with 7 bases lining up with TRBD1. The CDR3 is 14 amino acids. Trimming took 1 base from V and 4 from J; bases not matched to a gene: 3. Germline CDR1 and CDR2: SEHNR and FQNEAQ (reference sequence). CDR3 loop: CASSLVAGGYGYTF. The CDR3 DNA reads TGTGCCAGCAGCTTAGTGGCAGGGGGCTATGGCTACACCTTC.

This chain joins TRBV10-1 and TRBJ1-2; TRBD1 might be the D (6 bases). The germline V gene encodes CDR1 WNHNN and CDR2 SYGVQD (reference sequence). The CDR3 is 13 residues long. Trimming removed 8 bases from V and 2 bases from J, with 12 bases in between. CDR3 nucleotides: TGCGCCAGCTCCCGGGACAACAACTATGGCTACACCTTC. It yields the protein CASSRDNNYGYTF.

V usage is TRBV24-1 and J usage is TRBJ2-3, with TRBD2 matching 8 bases. This CDR3 region has 17 residues. Germline V gene data show CDR1 as KGHDR and CDR2 as SFDVKD. Germline trimming cut 5 bases from V and 0 bases from J; bases unmatched to any gene: 9. The CDR3 DNA reads TGTGCCACCAGTGGCGCGGGGGGCCGTTCGAGCACAGATACGCAGTATTTT. Translated: CATSGAGGRSSTDTQYF.

The J gene is TRBJ2-7, the V gene TRBV6-1, with D tentatively TRBD2 (5 bases). Trimming shortened V by 0 bases and J by 3 bases, and 15 bases separated the two germline ends. The CDR3 is 16 residues long. Germline CDR1 is MNHNS and CDR2 is SASEGT. Written as DNA, the CDR3 is TGTGCCAGCAGTGAAGCGTCCTGGACTCGCTACTACGAGCAGTACTTC. Encoded protein: CASSEASWTRYYEQYF.

This clone was detected a few times. The CDR3 bases are TGTGCCAGCAGCCAAGATCGGGCAGGGGATAACTATGGCTACACCTTC. This translates into CASSQDRAGDNYGYTF. The chain has TRBV4-2 and TRBJ1-2; D perhaps matches TRBD1 (6 bases). Trimming removed 0 bases from V and 1 base from J, with 12 bases in between. CDR3 length: 16 amino acids. Germline lookup yields CDR1 LGHNA and CDR2 YNFKEQ.

The gene calls are TRBV10-3 and TRBJ1-1; a possible D gene is TRBD1 (6 bases). The length of the CDR3 is 16 residues. Trimming pared 2 bases from V and 1 base from J, leaving 14 bases between. Germline values: CDR1 ENHRY, CDR2 SYGVKD. CDR3 bases: TGTGCCATCAGTGAGAGGGGGGGCGCAGGGAACACTGAAGCTTTCTTT. It codes for CAISERGGAGNTEAFF.

The CDR3 DNA sequence: TGTGCCAGTAAAATGGGAACAGGGGAATACTATGGCTACACCTTC. Residues: CASKMGTGEYYGYTF. This chain uses TRBV19 with TRBJ1-2; TRBD1 agrees at 7 bases. This CDR3 region has 15 residues. From germline, CDR1 is LNHDA and CDR2 SQIVND (reference sequence). Trimming took 7 bases from V and 3 from J; bases not matched to a gene: 11.

This clone was counted a few times. The CDR3 nucleotides read TGTGCCATCAAAGGGACATACGATGGCTACACCTTC. Residues: CAIKGTYDGYTF. The chain is built from TRBV10-3 and TRBJ1-2; weak D call: TRBD1 (6 bases). This CDR3 contains 12 residues. Trimming pared 7 bases from V and 6 bases from J, leaving 12 bases between. Germline V gives CDR1 ENHRY, CDR2 SYGVKD.

The chain links TRBV7-8 to TRBJ1-4; tentatively, D is TRBD1 (5 bases). Germline lookup yields CDR1 SGHVS and CDR2 FQNEAQ. V was trimmed by 0 bases and J by 2 bases, leaving 10 bases between them. The CDR3 covers 16 residues. The CDR3 sequence is CASSLAPGRTNEKLFF. CDR3 coding DNA: TGTGCCAGCAGCTTAGCCCCAGGGCGGACTAATGAAAAACTGTTTTTT.